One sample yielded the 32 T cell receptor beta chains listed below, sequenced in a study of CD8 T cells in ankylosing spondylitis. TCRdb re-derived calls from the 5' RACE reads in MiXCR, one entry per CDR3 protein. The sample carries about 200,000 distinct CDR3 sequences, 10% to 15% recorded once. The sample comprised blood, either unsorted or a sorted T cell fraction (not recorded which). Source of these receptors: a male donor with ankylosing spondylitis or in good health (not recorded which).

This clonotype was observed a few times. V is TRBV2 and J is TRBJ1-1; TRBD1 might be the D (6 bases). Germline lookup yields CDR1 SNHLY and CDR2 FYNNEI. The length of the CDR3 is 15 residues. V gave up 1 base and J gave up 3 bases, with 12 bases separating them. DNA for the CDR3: TGTGCCAGCAGTGAAGTGAGGGAGGGGGACACTGAAGCTTTCTTT. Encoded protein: CASSEVREGDTEAFF.

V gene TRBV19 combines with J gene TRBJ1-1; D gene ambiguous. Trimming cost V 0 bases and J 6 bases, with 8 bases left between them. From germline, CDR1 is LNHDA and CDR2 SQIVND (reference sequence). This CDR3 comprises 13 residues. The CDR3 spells CASSIEGRAEAFF. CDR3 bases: TGTGCCAGTAGTATAGAGGGGAGGGCTGAAGCTTTCTTT.

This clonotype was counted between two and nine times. The CDR3 bases are TGTGCCAGCAGTTTATCTTGGGGGCATTATGACGAGCAGTACTTC. It yields the protein CASSLSWGHYDEQYF. The chain couples TRBV27 to TRBJ2-7; tentatively, D is TRBD1 (6 bases). Trimming removed 0 bases from V and 5 bases from J, with 14 bases in between. The V gene's germline CDR1 is MNHEY and CDR2 SMNVEV (reference sequence). The CDR3 length is 15 residues.

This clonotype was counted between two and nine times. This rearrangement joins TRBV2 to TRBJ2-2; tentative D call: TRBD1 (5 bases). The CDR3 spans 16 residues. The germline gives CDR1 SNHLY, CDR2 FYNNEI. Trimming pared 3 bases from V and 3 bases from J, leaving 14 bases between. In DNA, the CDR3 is TGTGCCAGCAGTGATTGGGGCACGGCGGACACCGGGGAGCTGTTTTTT. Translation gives CASSDWGTADTGELFF.

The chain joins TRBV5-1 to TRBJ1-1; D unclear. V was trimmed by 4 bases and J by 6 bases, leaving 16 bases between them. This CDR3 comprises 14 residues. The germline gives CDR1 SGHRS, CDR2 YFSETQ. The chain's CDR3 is CASSHENGPPEAFF. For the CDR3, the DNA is TGCGCCAGCAGCCATGAGAATGGCCCCCCTGAAGCTTTCTTT.

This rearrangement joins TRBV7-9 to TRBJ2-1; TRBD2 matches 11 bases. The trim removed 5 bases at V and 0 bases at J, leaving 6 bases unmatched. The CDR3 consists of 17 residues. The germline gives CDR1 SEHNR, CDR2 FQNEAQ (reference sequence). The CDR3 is CASSPLTSGGSYNEQFF. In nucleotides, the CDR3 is TGTGCCAGCAGCCCTCTTACTAGCGGGGGCTCCTACAATGAGCAGTTCTTC.

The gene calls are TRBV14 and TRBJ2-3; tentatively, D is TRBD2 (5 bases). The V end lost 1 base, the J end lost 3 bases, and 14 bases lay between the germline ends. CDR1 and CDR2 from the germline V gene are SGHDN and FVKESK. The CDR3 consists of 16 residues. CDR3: CASSQGEWGVTDTQYF. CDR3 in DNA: TGTGCCAGCAGCCAAGGTGAATGGGGAGTTACAGATACGCAGTATTTT.

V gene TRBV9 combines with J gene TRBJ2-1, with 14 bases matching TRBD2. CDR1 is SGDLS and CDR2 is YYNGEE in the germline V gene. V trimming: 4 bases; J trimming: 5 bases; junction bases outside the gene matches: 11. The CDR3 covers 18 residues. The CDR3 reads CASSPGTSGSARHNEQFF. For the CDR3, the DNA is TGTGCCAGCAGCCCCGGGACTAGCGGGAGCGCGAGACACAATGAGCAGTTCTTC.

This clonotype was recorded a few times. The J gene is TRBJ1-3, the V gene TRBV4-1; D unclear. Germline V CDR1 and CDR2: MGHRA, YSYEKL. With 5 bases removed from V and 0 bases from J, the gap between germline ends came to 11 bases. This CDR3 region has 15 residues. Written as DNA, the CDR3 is TGCGCCAGCAGCGATGTCGGGAGCTCTGGAAACACCATATATTTT. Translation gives CASSDVGSSGNTIYF.

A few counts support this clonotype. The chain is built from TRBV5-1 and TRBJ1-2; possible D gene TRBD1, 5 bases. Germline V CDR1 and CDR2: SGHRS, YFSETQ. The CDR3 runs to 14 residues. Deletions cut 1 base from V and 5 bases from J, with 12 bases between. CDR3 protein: CASSLNVGGYGYTF. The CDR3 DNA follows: TGCGCCAGCAGCTTGAACGTTGGGGGGTATGGCTACACCTTC.

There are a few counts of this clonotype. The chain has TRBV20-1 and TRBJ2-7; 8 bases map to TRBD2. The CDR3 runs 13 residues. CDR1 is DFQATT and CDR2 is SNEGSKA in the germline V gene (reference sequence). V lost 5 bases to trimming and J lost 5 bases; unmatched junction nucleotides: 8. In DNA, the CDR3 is TGCAGTGCTGCCGGGACTAGGAGCGACGAGCAGTACTTC. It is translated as CSAAGTRSDEQYF.

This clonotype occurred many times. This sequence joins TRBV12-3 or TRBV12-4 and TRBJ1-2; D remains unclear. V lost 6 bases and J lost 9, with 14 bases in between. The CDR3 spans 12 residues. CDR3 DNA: TGTGCCAGCAGACTTGGACGGGGTAGCTACACCTTC. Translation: CASRLGRGSYTF.

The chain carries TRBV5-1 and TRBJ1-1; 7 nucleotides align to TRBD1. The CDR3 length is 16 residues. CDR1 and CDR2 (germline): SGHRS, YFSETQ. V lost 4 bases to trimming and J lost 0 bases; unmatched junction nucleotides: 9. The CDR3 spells CASSARQGRLNTEAFF. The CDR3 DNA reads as TGCGCCAGCAGCGCCAGACAGGGTCGTTTGAACACTGAAGCTTTCTTT.

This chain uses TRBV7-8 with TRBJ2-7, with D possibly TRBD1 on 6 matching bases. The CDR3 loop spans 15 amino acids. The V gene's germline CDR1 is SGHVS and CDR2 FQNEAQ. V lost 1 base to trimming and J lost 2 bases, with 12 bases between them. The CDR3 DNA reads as TGTGCCAGCAGCTTAGAAGGGGGACCGGCCTACGAGCAGTACTTC. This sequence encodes CASSLEGGPAYEQYF.

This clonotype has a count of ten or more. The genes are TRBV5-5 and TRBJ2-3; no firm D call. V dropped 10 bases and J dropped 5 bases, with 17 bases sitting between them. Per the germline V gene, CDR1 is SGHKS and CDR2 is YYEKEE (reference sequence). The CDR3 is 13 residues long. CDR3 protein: CASSWGTGDTQYF. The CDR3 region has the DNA TGTGCCTCCTCCTGGGGAACGGGAGATACGCAGTATTTT.

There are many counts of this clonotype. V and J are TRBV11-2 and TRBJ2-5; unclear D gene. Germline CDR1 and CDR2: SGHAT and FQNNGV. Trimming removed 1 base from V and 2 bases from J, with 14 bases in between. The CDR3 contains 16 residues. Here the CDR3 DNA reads TGTGCCAGCAGCTTAGCCTCCCCGTCGATGCAAGAGACCCAGTACTTC. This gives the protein CASSLASPSMQETQYF.

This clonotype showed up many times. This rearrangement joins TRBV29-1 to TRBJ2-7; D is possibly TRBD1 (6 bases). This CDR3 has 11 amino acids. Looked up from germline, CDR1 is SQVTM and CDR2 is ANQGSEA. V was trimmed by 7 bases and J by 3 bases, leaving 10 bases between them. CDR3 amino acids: CSARQDYEQYF. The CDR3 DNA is TGCAGCGCCAGACAGGACTACGAGCAGTACTTC.

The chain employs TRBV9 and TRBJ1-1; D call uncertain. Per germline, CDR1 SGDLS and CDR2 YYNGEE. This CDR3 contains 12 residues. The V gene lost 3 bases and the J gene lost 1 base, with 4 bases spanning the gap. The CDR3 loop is CASSDPNTEAFF. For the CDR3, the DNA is TGTGCCAGCAGCGACCCGAACACTGAAGCTTTCTTT. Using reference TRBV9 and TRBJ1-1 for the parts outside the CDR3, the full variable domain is DSGVTQTPKHLITATGQRVTLRCSPRSGDLSVYWYQQSLDQGLQFLIQYYNGEERAKGNILERFSAQQFPDLHSELNLSSLELGDSALYFCASSDPNTEAFFGQGTRLTVV.

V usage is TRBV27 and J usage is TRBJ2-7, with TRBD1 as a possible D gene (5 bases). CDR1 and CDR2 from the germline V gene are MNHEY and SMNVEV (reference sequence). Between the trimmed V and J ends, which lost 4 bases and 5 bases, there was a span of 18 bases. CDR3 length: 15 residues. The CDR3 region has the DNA TGTGCCAGCAGTTGGGGCAGGACGGAACACGACGAGCAGTACTTC. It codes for CASSWGRTEHDEQYF.

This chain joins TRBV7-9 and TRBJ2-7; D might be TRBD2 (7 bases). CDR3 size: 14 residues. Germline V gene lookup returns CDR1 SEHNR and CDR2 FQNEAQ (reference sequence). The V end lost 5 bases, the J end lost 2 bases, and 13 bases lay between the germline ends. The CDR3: CASSLGGAAYEQYF. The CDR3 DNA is TGTGCCAGCAGCCTGGGGGGGGCGGCCTACGAGCAGTACTTC.

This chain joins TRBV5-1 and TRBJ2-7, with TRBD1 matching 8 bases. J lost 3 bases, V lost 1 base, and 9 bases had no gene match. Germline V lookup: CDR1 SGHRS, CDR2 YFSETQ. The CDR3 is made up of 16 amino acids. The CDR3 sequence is CASSLKDRVSNYEQYF. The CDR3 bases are TGCGCCAGCAGCTTGAAGGACAGGGTTTCAAACTACGAGCAGTACTTC.

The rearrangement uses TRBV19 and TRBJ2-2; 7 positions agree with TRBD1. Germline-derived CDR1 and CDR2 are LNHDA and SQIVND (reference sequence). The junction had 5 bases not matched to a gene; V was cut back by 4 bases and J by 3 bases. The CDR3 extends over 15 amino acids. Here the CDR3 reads CASSTQGEYTGELFF. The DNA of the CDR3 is TGTGCCAGTAGTACCCAGGGGGAGTACACCGGGGAGCTGTTTTTT.

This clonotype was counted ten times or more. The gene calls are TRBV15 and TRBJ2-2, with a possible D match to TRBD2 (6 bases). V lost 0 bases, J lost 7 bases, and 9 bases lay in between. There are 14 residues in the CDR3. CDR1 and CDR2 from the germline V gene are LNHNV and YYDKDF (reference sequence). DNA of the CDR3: TGTGCCACCAGCAGAGAAGAGGAGGGCGGGGAGCTGTTTTTT. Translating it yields CATSREEEGGELFF.

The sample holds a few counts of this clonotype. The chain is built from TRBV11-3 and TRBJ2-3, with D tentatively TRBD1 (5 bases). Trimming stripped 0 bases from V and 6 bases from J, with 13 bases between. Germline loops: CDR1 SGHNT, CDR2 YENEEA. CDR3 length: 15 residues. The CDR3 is CASSLEQAGKDTQYF. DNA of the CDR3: TGTGCCAGCAGCTTAGAACAAGCAGGGAAGGATACGCAGTATTTT.

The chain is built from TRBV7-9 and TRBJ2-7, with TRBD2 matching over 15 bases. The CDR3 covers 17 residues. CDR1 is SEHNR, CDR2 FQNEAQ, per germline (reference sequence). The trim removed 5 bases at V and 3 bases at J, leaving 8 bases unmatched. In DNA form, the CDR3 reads TGTGCCAGCAGCGCGGGGACTAGCGGGGGGCCGGACTACGAGCAGTACTTC. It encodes CASSAGTSGGPDYEQYF.

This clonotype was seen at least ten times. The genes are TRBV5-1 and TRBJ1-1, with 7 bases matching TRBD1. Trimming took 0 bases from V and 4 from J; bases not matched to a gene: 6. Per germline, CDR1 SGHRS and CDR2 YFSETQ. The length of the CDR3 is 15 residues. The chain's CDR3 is CASSLGPTGSTEAFF. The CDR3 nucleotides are TGCGCCAGCAGCTTGGGGCCGACAGGGTCCACTGAAGCTTTCTTT.

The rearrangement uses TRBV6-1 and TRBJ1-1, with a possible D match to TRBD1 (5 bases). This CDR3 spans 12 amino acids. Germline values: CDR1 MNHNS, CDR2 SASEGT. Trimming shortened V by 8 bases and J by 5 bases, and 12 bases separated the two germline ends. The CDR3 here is CASLPGGTEAFF. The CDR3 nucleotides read TGTGCCAGCCTCCCCGGGGGAACTGAAGCTTTCTTT.

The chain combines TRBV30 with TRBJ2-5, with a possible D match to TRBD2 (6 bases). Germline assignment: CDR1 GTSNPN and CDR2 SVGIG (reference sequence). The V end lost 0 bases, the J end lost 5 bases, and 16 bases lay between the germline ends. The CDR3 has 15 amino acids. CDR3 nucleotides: TGTGCCTGGAGTGTACTAGCCGTCCGGGGGGAGACCCAGTACTTC. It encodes CAWSVLAVRGETQYF.

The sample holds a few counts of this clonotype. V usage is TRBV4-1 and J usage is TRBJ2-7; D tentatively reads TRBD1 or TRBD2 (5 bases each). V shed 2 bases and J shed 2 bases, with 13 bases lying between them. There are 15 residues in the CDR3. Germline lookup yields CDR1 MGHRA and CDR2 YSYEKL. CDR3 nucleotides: TGCGCCAGCAGCCAACTCCAGGGAGCGCCCTACGAGCAGTACTTC. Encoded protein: CASSQLQGAPYEQYF.

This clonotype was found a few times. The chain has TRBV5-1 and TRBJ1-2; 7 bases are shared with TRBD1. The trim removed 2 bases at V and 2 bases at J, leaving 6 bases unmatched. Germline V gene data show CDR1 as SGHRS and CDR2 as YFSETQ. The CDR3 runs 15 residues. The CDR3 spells CASSFEGGGNYGYTF. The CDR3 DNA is TGCGCCAGCAGCTTCGAAGGGGGCGGCAACTATGGCTACACCTTC.

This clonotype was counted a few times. The DNA for the CDR3 is TGTGCCAGCAGTTTAGGAACAGGGGGCTCGAACACTGAAGCTTTCTTT. It specifies CASSLGTGGSNTEAFF. V and J are TRBV12-3 or TRBV12-4 and TRBJ1-1; TRBD1 aligns across 9 bases. V dropped 1 base and J dropped 1; count of bases not matched to a gene: 4. The CDR3 is made up of 16 amino acids.

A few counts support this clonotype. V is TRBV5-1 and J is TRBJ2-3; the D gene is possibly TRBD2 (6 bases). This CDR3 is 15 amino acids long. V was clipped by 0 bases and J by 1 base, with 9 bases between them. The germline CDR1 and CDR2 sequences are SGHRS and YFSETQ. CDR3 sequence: CASSLGEVGTDTQYF. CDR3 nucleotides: TGCGCCAGCAGCTTGGGGGAGGTGGGCACAGATACGCAGTATTTT.